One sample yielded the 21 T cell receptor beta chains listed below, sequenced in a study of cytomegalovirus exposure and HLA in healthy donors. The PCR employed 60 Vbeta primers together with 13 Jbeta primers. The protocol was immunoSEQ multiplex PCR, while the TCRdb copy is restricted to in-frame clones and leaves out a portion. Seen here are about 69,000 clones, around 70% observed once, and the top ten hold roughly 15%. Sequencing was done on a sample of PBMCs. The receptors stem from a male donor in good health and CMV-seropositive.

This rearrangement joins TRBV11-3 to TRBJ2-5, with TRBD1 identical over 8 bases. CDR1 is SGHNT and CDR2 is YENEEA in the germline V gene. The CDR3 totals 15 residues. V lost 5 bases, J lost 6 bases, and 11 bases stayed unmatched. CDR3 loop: CASSQGAARGKTQYF. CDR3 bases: TGTGCCAGCAGCCAGGGGGCGGCCAGGGGTAAGACCCAGTACTTC.

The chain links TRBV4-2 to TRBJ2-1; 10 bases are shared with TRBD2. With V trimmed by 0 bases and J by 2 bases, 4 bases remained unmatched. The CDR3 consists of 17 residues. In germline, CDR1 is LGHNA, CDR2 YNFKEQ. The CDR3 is CASSQDRSGRPYNEQFF. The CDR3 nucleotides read TGTGCCAGCAGCCAAGATCGTAGCGGGAGGCCCTACAATGAGCAGTTCTTC.

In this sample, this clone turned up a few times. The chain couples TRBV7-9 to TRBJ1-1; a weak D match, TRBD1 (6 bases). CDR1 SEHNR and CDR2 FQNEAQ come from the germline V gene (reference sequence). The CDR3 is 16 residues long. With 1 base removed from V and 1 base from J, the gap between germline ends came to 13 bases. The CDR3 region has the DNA TGTGCCAGCAGCTTAGAAGGGGGGGCGAGGAACACTGAAGCTTTCTTT. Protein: CASSLEGGARNTEAFF.

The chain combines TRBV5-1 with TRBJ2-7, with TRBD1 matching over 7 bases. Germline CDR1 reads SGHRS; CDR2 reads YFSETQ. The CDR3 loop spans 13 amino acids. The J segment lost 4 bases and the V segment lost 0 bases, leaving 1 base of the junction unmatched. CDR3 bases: TGCGCCAGCAGCTTGGACAGGGGTTACGAGCAGTACTTC. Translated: CASSLDRGYEQYF.

The CDR3 loop is CASSLAGTREGTEAFF. The CDR3 bases are TGTGCCAGCTCACTAGCCGGGACTCGGGAAGGCACTGAAGCTTTCTTT. The gene calls are TRBV18 and TRBJ1-1; perhaps TRBD1 as D (5 bases). The CDR3 loop spans 16 amino acids. Trimming pared 4 bases from V and 4 bases from J, leaving 19 bases between. Germline values: CDR1 KGHSH, CDR2 LQKENI.

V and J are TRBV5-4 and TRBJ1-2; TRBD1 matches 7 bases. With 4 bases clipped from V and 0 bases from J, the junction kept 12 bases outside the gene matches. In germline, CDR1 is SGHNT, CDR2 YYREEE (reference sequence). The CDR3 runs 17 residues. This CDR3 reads CASSPSLQGPANYGYTF. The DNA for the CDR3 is TGTGCCAGCAGCCCCTCCTTACAGGGGCCAGCTAACTATGGCTACACCTTC.

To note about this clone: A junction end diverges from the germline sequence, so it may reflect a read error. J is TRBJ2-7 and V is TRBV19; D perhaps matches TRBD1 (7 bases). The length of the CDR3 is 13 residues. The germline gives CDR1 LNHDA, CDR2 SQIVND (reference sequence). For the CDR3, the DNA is TGTGCCAGTACGTCGACAGGGTGGGGGGAGCAGCACTTC. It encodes CASTSTGWGEQHF.

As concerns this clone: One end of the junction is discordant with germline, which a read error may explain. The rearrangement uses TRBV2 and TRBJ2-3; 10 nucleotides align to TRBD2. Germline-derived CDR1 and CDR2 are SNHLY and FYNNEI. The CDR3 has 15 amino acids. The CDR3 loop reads CASSEGLADTDTQYF. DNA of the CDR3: TGTGCCAGCAGCGAAGGACTAGCGGACACAGATACGCAGTATTTT.

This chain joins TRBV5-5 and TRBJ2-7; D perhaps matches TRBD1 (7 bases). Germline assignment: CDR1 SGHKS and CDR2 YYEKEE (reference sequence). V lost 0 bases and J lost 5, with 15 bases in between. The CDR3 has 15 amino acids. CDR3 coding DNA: TGTGCCAGCAGCTTGGATGGGGGCAGGGGGGACGAGCAGTACTTC. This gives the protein CASSLDGGRGDEQYF. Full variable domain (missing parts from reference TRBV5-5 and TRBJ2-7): DAGVTQSPTHLIKTRGQQVTLRCSPISGHKSVSWYQQVLGQGPQFIFQYYEKEERGRGNFPDRFSARQFPNYSSELNVNALLLGDSALYLCASSLDGGRGDEQYFGPGTRLTVT.

The DNA of the CDR3 is TGTGCCAGCAGTTACTCCTCTTTTACCCCGGGTGGCTACACCTTC. It is translated as CASSYSSFTPGGYTF. This chain connects TRBV6-5 to TRBJ1-2; D is ambiguous. The V and J ends lost 0 bases and 7 bases respectively, with 15 bases between them. CDR3 length: 15 amino acids. Germline V gene lookup returns CDR1 MNHEY and CDR2 SVGAGI.

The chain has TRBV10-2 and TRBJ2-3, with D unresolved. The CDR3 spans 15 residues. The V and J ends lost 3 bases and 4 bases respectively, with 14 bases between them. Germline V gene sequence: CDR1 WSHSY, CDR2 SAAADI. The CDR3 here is CASSDRRPPADTQYF. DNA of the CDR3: TGCGCCAGCAGTGATCGGCGGCCCCCGGCAGATACGCAGTATTTT.

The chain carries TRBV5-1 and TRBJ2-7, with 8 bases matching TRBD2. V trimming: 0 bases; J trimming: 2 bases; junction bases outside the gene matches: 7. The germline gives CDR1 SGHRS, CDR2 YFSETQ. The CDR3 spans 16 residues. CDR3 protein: CASSLARSGGPYEQYF. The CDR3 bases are TGCGCCAGCAGCTTGGCTAGGTCGGGGGGGCCCTACGAGCAGTACTTC.

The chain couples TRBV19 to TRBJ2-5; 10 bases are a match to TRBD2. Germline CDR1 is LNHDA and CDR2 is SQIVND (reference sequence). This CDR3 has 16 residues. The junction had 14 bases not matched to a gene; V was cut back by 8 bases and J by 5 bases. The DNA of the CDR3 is TGTGCCAGTGCGGTCGCTAGCGGGAGTGAGTTGGAGACCCAGTACTTC. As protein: CASAVASGSELETQYF.

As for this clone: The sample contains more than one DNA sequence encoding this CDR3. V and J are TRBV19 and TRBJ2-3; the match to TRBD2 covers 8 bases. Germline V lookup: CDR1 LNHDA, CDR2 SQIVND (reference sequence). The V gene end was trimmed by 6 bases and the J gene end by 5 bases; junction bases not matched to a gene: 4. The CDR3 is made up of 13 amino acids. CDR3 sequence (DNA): TGTGCCAGTAGCGGGACTAGGGGAGATACGCAGTATTTT. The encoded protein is CASSGTRGDTQYF.

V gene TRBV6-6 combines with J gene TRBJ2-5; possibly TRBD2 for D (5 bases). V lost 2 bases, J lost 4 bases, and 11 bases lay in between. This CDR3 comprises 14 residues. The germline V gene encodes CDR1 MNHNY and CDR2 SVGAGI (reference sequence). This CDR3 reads CASSYGGLGETQYF. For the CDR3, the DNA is TGTGCCAGCAGTTACGGAGGATTGGGAGAGACCCAGTACTTC.

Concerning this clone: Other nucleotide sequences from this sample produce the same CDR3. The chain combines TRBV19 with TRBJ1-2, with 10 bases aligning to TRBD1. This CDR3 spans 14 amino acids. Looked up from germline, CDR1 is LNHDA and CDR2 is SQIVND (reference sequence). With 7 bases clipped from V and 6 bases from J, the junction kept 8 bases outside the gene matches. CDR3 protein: CASTPTGGRNGYTF. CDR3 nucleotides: TGTGCCAGTACCCCGACAGGGGGCCGAAATGGCTACACCTTC.

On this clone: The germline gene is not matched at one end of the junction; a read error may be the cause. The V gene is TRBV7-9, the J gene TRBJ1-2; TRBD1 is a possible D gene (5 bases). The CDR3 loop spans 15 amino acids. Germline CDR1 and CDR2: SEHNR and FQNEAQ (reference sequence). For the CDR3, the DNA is TGTTCCAGCAGCTCCAGTGGGGGGGGTGGCTATGGCTACACCTTC. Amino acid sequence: CSSSSSGGGGYGYTF.

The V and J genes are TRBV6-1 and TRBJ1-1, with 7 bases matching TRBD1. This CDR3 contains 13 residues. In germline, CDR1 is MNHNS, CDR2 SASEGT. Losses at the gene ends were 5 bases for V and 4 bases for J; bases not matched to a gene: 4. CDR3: CASSLGGLTEAFF. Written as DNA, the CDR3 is TGTGCCAGCAGTTTAGGGGGCCTCACTGAAGCTTTCTTT.

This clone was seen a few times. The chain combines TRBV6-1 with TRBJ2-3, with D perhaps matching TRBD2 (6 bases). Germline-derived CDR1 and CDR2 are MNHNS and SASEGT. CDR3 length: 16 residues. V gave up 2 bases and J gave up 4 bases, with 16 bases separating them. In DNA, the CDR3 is TGTGCCAGCAGTGAATTCGTGGAGGGCCCCTCAGATACGCAGTATTTT. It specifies CASSEFVEGPSDTQYF.

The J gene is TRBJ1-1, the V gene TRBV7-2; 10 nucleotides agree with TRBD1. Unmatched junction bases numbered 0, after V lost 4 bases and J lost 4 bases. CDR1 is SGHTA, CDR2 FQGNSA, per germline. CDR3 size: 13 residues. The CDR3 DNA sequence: TGTGCCAGCAGCTGGACAGGGGGCACTGAAGCTTTCTTT. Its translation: CASSWTGGTEAFF.

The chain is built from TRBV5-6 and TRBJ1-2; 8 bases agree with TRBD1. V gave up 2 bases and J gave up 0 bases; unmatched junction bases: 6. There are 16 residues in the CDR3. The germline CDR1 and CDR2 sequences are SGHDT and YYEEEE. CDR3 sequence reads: CASSFTQGAANYGYTF. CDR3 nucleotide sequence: TGTGCCAGCAGCTTCACCCAGGGGGCAGCTAACTATGGCTACACCTTC.